This T cell receptor beta chain originates from a study of T cell repertoires in cytomegalovirus infection. Study information: Indications of both CMV infection and matching HLA type were provided by public TCR beta signatures.

V was pared by 0 bases and J by 0 bases, with 8 bases of the junction left unmatched. This CDR3 has 18 amino acids. In germline, CDR1 is LGHNA, CDR2 YSLEER. Details on this clonotype: Its matching antigen is unknown.

TCRdb reprocessed the reads with MiXCR, giving one entry per CDR3 protein. The sample shows about 74,000 distinct CDR3 sequences, around 28% of them seen only once. This TCR was sampled from a human donor in good health (CMV status not recorded). Some clones in this sample may be carry-over from other donors' samples. The gene calls are TRBV4-3 and TRBJ2-1; 7 bases are a match to TRBD2. The material sequenced was CD8+ T cells from cultured PBMCs, taken from culture after CMV antigen stimulation. CDR3 sequence reads: CASSQDGVGGDSYNEQFF. CDR3 coding DNA: TGCGCCAGCAGCCAAGATGGAGTTGGGGGGGACTCCTACAATGAGCAGTTCTTC.